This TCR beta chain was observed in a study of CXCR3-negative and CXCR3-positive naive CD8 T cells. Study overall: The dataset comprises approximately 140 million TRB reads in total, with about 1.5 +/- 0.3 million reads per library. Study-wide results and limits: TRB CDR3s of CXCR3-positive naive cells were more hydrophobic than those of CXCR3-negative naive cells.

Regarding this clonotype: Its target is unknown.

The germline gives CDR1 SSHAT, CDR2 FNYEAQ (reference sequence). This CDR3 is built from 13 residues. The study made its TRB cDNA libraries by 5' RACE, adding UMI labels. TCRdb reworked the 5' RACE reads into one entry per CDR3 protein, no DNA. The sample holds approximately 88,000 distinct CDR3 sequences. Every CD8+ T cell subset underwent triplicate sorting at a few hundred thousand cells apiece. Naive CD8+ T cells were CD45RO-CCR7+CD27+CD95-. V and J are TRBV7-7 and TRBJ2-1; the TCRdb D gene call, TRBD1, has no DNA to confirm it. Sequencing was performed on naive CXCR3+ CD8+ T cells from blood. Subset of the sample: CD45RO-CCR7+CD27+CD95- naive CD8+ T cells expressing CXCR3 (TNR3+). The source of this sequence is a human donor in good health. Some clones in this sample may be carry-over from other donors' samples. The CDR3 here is CASSLFRWAEQFF. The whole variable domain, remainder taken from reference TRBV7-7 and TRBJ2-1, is GAGVSQSPRYKVTKRGQDVTLRCDPISSHATLYWYQQALGQGPEFLTYFNYEAQPDKSGLPSDRFSAERPEGSISTLTIQRTEQRDSAMYRCASSLFRWAEQFFGPGTRLTVL.